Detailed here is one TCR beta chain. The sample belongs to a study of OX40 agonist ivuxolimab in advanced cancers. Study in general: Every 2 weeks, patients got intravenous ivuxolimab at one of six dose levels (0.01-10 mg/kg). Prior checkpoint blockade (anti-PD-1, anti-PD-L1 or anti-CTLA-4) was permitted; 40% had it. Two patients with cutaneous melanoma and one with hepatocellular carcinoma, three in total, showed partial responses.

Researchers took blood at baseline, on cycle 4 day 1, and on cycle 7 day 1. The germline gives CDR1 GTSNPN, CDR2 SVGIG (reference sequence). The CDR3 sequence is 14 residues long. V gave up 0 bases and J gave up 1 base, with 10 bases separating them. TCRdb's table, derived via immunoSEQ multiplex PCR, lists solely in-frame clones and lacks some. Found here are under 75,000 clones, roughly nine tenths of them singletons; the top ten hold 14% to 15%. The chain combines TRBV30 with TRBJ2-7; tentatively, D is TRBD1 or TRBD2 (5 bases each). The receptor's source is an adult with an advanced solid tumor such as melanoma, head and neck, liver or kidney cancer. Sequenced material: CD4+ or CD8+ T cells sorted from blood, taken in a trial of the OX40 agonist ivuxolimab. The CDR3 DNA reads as TGTGCCTGGAGTGTACGGGGCAGTTCCTACGAGCAGTACTTC. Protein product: CAWSVRGSSYEQYF.